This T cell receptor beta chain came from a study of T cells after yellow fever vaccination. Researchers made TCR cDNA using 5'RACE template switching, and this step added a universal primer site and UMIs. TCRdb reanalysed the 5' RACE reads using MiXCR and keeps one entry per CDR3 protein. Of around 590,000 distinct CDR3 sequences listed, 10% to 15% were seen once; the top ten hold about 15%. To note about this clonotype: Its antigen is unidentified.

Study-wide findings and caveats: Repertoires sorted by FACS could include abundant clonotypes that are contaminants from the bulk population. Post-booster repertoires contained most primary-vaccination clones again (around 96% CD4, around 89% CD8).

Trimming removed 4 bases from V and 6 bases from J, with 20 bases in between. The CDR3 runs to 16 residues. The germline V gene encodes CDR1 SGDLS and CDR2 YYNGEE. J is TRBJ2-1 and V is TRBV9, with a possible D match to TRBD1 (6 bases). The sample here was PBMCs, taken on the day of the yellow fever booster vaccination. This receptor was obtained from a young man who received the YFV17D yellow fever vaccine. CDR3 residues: CASSPQGTLQVNEQFF. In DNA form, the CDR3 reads TGTGCCAGCAGCCCCCAAGGGACACTTCAGGTCAATGAGCAGTTCTTC.